This section outlines one T cell receptor (beta chain) sequence together with its context. The source of the sample is a study of blood T cell repertoires in COVID-19. Overall study context: Samples representing acute and convalescent COVID-19 were sourced from the United States, Italy and Spain.

Germline-derived CDR1 and CDR2 are MDHEN and SYDVKM. This CDR3 spans 16 amino acids. With 2 bases clipped from V and 10 bases from J, the junction kept 9 bases outside the gene matches. TCRdb keeps only in-frame clones here, not all; method: immunoSEQ multiplex PCR. The repertoire consists of tens of thousands of clones, with 84% occurring once and the leading ten covering approximately 35%. The specimen was peripheral blood. The chain has TRBV28 and TRBJ2-1; TRBD2 agrees at 12 bases. This clonotype originated in a man between 65 and 80 years old with acute or convalescent COVID-19. CDR3 nucleotide sequence: TGTGCCAGCAGTTTAGGGGGGGGACTAGCGGGTCCCGAGCAGTTCTTC. Its translation: CASSLGGGLAGPEQFF.